This T cell receptor beta chain was sequenced for a study of T cells in Graves' hyperthyroidism and ophthalmopathy. This clonotype was observed many times. Patients aged 18 to 65 had newly diagnosed hyperthyroidism of under 2 months' duration. Together with thyroid ultrasound, orbital computed tomography, serum thyroxine and TRAb, clinical symptoms were used for diagnoses. Fresh 10 ml peripheral blood yielded PBMCs. Amplified TCR beta CDR3 regions derived from RNA transcripts. The HTBI primer set was used in a first-round RT-PCR of the TCR CDR3. MiXCR, applied by TCRdb to the multiplex PCR reads, yields one record per CDR3 protein. Of 700,000 or so distinct CDR3 sequences detected, roughly 17% appear once; the ten largest clones hold around 7.7%. This CDR3 has 17 residues. Germline V gene data show CDR1 as SEHNR and CDR2 as FQNEAQ (reference sequence). The trim removed 5 bases at V and 5 bases at J, leaving 13 bases unmatched.

The chain combines TRBV7-9 with TRBJ1-4, with 8 bases that match TRBD1. The receptor's source is a man between 18 and 29 years old with Graves' hyperthyroidism. The sequenced sample was blood. CDR3 bases: TGTGCCAGCAGCATGGGGACAGGCGGAGCCCTGAATGAAAAACTGTTTTTT. Its translation is CASSMGTGGALNEKLFF.